This TCR beta chain is drawn from a study of blood T cell repertoires in COVID-19. The wider study: The United States, Italy and Spain supplied acute and convalescent COVID-19 samples.

The CDR3 is made up of 15 amino acids. Germline CDR1 reads KGHSH; CDR2 reads LQKENI. V lost 0 bases and J 10 bases, leaving 16 bases between the germline ends. Sequenced by immunoSEQ multiplex PCR; TCRdb stores in-frame clones only, minus some. In the table there are approximately 80,000 clones, around 81% of which are singletons. This clone was counted a single time. Input material: peripheral blood. The source is a man older than 75 with acute or convalescent COVID-19. The V call is TRBV18, the J call TRBJ2-1, with D possibly being TRBD1 (5 bases). The CDR3 reads CASSPPGPTSLEQFF. CDR3 nucleotide sequence: TGTGCCAGCTCACCACCGGGGCCCACTTCCCTCGAGCAGTTCTTC.